Listed below are T cell receptor beta chains from one sample, sequenced in a study of blood T cells in healthy people across ages. Via MiXCR, TCRdb re-called the 5' RACE reads, giving one row per CDR3 protein. The sample lists fewer than 800,000 distinct CDR3 sequences; about 34% were seen once. The sequencing sample was made of blood. The receptor set was obtained from an elderly woman in good health. Each CDR3 is given with its conserved first and last residue. The D gene is left open where the match is weak. Not every row has a clone size; where given, it reads once, few, many or a size class.

cdr3_nt | cdr3_aa | clone_size | j_call | d_call | v_call
TGTGCCAGCAGCTGGCCGCCGGCGGAGACCCAGTACTTC | CASSWPPAETQYF | many | TRBJ2-5 | - | TRBV7-9
TGTGCCAGCAGTAACCGGGACAGGAACAATGAGCAGTTCTTC | CASSNRDRNNEQFF | - | TRBJ2-1 | TRBD1 | TRBV28
TGTGCCAGCAGCCCGGACAGGGGGAACTACGAGCAGTACTTC | CASSPDRGNYEQYF | many | TRBJ2-7 | TRBD1 | TRBV7-9
TGTGCCAGCAGTTTCCGGGACCTGCCCACCGGTGGAACTGAAGCTTTCTTT | CASSFRDLPTGGTEAFF | few | TRBJ1-1 | - | TRBV12-3/TRBV12-4
TGCAGTGCCAAACTAGCGGGCTTTCGAAATGAGCAGTTCTTC | CSAKLAGFRNEQFF | - | TRBJ2-1 | TRBD2 | TRBV20-1
TGCAGTGCTAGTGAGACAGGGCGCAATCAGCCCCAGCATTTT | CSASETGRNQPQHF | many | TRBJ1-5 | TRBD1 | TRBV20-1
TGCAGTGCTAGAGATCTCCCTAGGACAGGGAGCTCTGGGGCCAACGTCCTGACTTTC | CSARDLPRTGSSGANVLTF | few | TRBJ2-6 | TRBD1 | TRBV20-1
TGTGCCAGCAGCTTGGGCAGGGGTGACTACAATGAGCAGTTCTTC | CASSLGRGDYNEQFF | many | TRBJ2-1 | - | TRBV5-5
TGTGCCAGCACCGAAGCGGGGGGGCTCCAAGAGACCCAGTACTTC | CASTEAGGLQETQYF | once | TRBJ2-5 | TRBD2 | TRBV7-2
TGTGCCAGCAGCGAAGCAGGGGTTACCTACGAGCAGTACTTC | CASSEAGVTYEQYF | many | TRBJ2-7 | - | TRBV4-2
TGTGCCAGCAGCGGATGGGAGGGCCCTGAAGCTTTCTTT | CASSGWEGPEAFF | - | TRBJ1-1 | - | TRBV14
TGTGCCAGCACGACCGGGAAAGATACGCAGTATTTT | CASTTGKDTQYF | many | TRBJ2-3 | - | TRBV7-9
TGCGCCAGCAGCCCCATGGACTCCGGGGAGCTGTTTTTT | CASSPMDSGELFF | - | TRBJ2-2 | - | TRBV5-1
TGTGCCAGCTCACCTAAGGCGGAGCTTATGAACACTGAAGCTTTCTTT | CASSPKAELMNTEAFF | - | TRBJ1-1 | - | TRBV18
TGTGCCATCGCTAGCGGGGCGGAGGGGGGCAATGAGCAGTTCTTC | CAIASGAEGGNEQFF | few | TRBJ2-1 | TRBD2 | TRBV28
TGCGCCAGCAGCTTCGGGGGGCAGGTAGATACGCAGTATTTT | CASSFGGQVDTQYF | many | TRBJ2-3 | - | TRBV5-1
TGTGCCAGCAGTACAGGGGACCTGGGGACCCAGTACTTC | CASSTGDLGTQYF | many | TRBJ2-5 | TRBD1 | TRBV2
TGCGCCAGCAGCCCTCCGAGACAGCTCAATGAGCAGTTCTTC | CASSPPRQLNEQFF | many | TRBJ2-1 | - | TRBV5-1
TGTGCCAGCAGCTTGGCCTTTAGATCCTACGAGCAGTACTTC | CASSLAFRSYEQYF | many | TRBJ2-7 | - | TRBV5-6
TGTGCCAGCAGCTTAGTAGGGGGTTTCCCCTACAATGAGCAGTTCTTC | CASSLVGGFPYNEQFF | - | TRBJ2-1 | - | TRBV7-2
TGTGCCAGCAGCCAAATAGGAACCAACCACGAGCAGTACTTC | CASSQIGTNHEQYF | - | TRBJ2-7 | - | TRBV14
TGTGCCAGCAGCTTCCGGGACAGGGGGCGCGGTCAGCCCCAGCATTTT | CASSFRDRGRGQPQHF | - | TRBJ1-5 | TRBD1 | TRBV7-2
TGCAGCGTTCAAGGCGGGGCCCGGGGCGCCTACAATGAGCAGTTCTTC | CSVQGGARGAYNEQFF | - | TRBJ2-1 | - | TRBV29-1
TGTGCCAGCAGTTACCGTCAGACAATGAACACTGAAGCTTTCTTT | CASSYRQTMNTEAFF | - | TRBJ1-1 | - | TRBV6-2/TRBV6-3
TGCAGTGCTAGAGAAGAGGCGTGGCATGAGCAGTTCTTC | CSAREEAWHEQFF | - | TRBJ2-1 | - | TRBV20-1
TGTGCCAGCGCTAGGCGCCAGGTCACGCGGACCGGCTATGGCTACACCTTC | CASARRQVTRTGYGYTF | few | TRBJ1-2 | - | TRBV28
TGCGCCAGCAGCGCGACAGGGGGCGTGGGCACTGAAGCTTTCTTT | CASSATGGVGTEAFF | - | TRBJ1-1 | TRBD1 | TRBV5-1
TGTGCCAGCAGCTTGGAGGGGAACTCTGGAAACACCATATATTTT | CASSLEGNSGNTIYF | - | TRBJ1-3 | - | TRBV5-5
TGTGCCAGCAGCGTAGCGGACAGCCTAACCTATGGCTACACCTTC | CASSVADSLTYGYTF | many | TRBJ1-2 | - | TRBV9
TGCAGTCCCGAGAGGGGGCAACCCTACGAGCAGTACTTC | CSPERGQPYEQYF | - | TRBJ2-7 | TRBD1 | TRBV20-1
TGCAGTGCCTTTCCATGGGGGGGGATAGGAGAGACCCAGTACTTC | CSAFPWGGIGETQYF | few | TRBJ2-5 | TRBD2 | TRBV20-1
TGCAGCGTCCAGGCCGGGGCCACTGAAGCTTTCTTT | CSVQAGATEAFF | - | TRBJ1-1 | - | TRBV29-1
TGTGCCAGCAGCTTAGGAGGTCTCACGCAGTATTTT | CASSLGGLTQYF | many | TRBJ2-3 | - | TRBV7-2
TGCGCCAGCAGCGCAGGGACAGCTCCCTTCCAAGAGACCCAGTACTTC | CASSAGTAPFQETQYF | many | TRBJ2-5 | TRBD1 | TRBV4-1
TGCGCCAGCAGCCGTTTAGCGGGGGAAATCCATGAGCAGTTCTTC | CASSRLAGEIHEQFF | many | TRBJ2-1 | TRBD2 | TRBV4-3
TGCAGCGCCCTGGACCTTAATACGCAGTATTTT | CSALDLNTQYF | many | TRBJ2-3 | - | TRBV29-1
TGTGCCAGCAGCTTGTCCCCACGGAGTTTGGTGGGAGTAACCAAAAACATTCAGTACTTC | CASSLSPRSLVGVTKNIQYF | few | TRBJ2-4 | - | TRBV7-2
TGTGCCAGCAGTTATTACAGGGGATACGAGCAGTACTTC | CASSYYRGYEQYF | - | TRBJ2-7 | TRBD1 | TRBV6-6
TGCGCCAGCAGCTTCAGTGGGGCGCCTGAAGCTTTCTTT | CASSFSGAPEAFF | - | TRBJ1-1 | - | TRBV5-1
TGCAGCGTTGTGCGGGAAAGCTCCTACGAGCAGTACTTC | CSVVRESSYEQYF | - | TRBJ2-7 | - | TRBV29-1
TGTGCCAGCAGCGTAGGGGGGTTAATGAACACTGAAGCTTTCTTT | CASSVGGLMNTEAFF | - | TRBJ1-1 | - | TRBV9
TGTGCCAGCACTTTAGGGCCAGGCGAGGGGGGGGAGCAGTACTTC | CASTLGPGEGGEQYF | many | TRBJ2-7 | - | TRBV12-3/TRBV12-4
TGTGCCAGCAGCCAGGGGACCCGGGGGATTTCACCCCTCCACTTT | CASSQGTRGISPLHF | many | TRBJ1-6 | - | TRBV7-2
TGTGCCAGCAGCTGGGGCCCTACCGGACAGGGGGACTATGGCTACACCTTC | CASSWGPTGQGDYGYTF | many | TRBJ1-2 | TRBD1 | TRBV5-6
TGCGCCAGCAAATTACTCCGGGACAGCTCCTACGAGCAGTACTTC | CASKLLRDSSYEQYF | many | TRBJ2-7 | TRBD1 | TRBV5-1
TGTGCCAGCAGCGTACTAGCGGGGGGTGATACGCAGTATTTT | CASSVLAGGDTQYF | many | TRBJ2-3 | TRBD2 | TRBV9
TGTGCCAGCAGTTTGGACGCCGGGGAGCTGTTTTTT | CASSLDAGELFF | - | TRBJ2-2 | - | TRBV7-3
TGTGCCTGGAGTGTAGGGACTCAACGCGCCGAGCAGTACTTC | CAWSVGTQRAEQYF | few | TRBJ2-7 | - | TRBV30
TGTGCCCGGAGCCCCGGGCTCTCCTACGAGCAGTACTTC | CARSPGLSYEQYF | - | TRBJ2-7 | - | TRBV30
TGCGCCAGCAGCCAAGAGGGACAATACACCGGGGAGCTGTTTTTT | CASSQEGQYTGELFF | once | TRBJ2-2 | - | TRBV4-3
TGTGCCAGCAGCGGGGGGGTCGGTGAGCAGTTCTTC | CASSGGVGEQFF | once | TRBJ2-1 | TRBD2 | TRBV12-3/TRBV12-4
TGTGCCACCAGCAGAGACCGGGACAGGGATCAGCCCCAGCATTTT | CATSRDRDRDQPQHF | - | TRBJ1-5 | TRBD1 | TRBV15
TGCAGTGTTATCGGGACAGGGGCTCTCGGTCAGCCCCAGCATTTT | CSVIGTGALGQPQHF | few | TRBJ1-5 | TRBD1 | TRBV20-1
TGTGCCAGCAGCCCGACAGCCCCGGGGGCCTACACCTTC | CASSPTAPGAYTF | - | TRBJ1-2 | - | TRBV12-3/TRBV12-4
TGCAGTGCCGAGAACTCAAGGTGGACCTCCTACGAGCAGTACTTC | CSAENSRWTSYEQYF | many | TRBJ2-7 | - | TRBV20-1